This passage covers 7 T cell receptor beta chains from one sample sequenced in a study of siplizumab effects on memory and regulatory T cells. Libraries were prepared by immunoSEQ multiplex PCR; TCRdb keeps only in-frame clonotypes and omits some of them. The table includes roughly 56,000 clones, around 98% detected once. Source material: naive CD8+ T cells sorted from blood. The source of these receptors is a human donor in good health.

This sequence joins TRBV7-3 and TRBJ1-1; D is undetermined. Trimming removed 1 base at V and 8 bases at J, with 11 bases between. Germline V lookup: CDR1 SGHTA, CDR2 FQGTGA. This CDR3 has 13 residues. The CDR3, as DNA: TGTGCCAGCAGCTTAAGTCTTGAGTCGGAAGCTTTCTTT. It specifies CASSLSLESEAFF.

This CDR3 reads CASSLGNTEAFF. CDR3 DNA: TGTGCCAGCAGTTTAGGAAACACTGAAGCTTTCTTT. This chain uses TRBV27 with TRBJ1-1; D unresolved. Germline V gives CDR1 MNHEY, CDR2 SMNVEV (reference sequence). The CDR3 consists of 12 residues. V was clipped by 2 bases and J by 2 bases, with 3 bases between them.

The rearrangement links TRBV6-1 to TRBJ2-3; 11 bases align to TRBD2. This CDR3 region has 22 residues. Germline CDR1 is MNHNS and CDR2 is SASEGT. V lost 2 bases to trimming and J lost 0 bases; unmatched junction nucleotides: 19. The CDR3 is CASSEPQGVDLAGGYSTDTQYF. The CDR3 nucleotides read TGTGCCAGCAGTGAACCTCAGGGGGTAGACTTAGCGGGAGGGTATAGCACAGATACGCAGTATTTT.

V is TRBV2 and J is TRBJ2-5; 10 positions agree with TRBD2. Germline V gives CDR1 SNHLY, CDR2 FYNNEI. This CDR3 is built from 15 residues. With V trimmed by 5 bases and J by 5 bases, 8 bases remained unmatched. CDR3 amino acids: CASSWTSGAGETQYF. The CDR3 coding sequence is TGTGCCAGCAGTTGGACTAGCGGAGCAGGGGAGACCCAGTACTTC.

This chain links TRBV19 with TRBJ2-6; no clear D. CDR1 and CDR2 from the germline V gene are LNHDA and SQIVND (reference sequence). Trimming removed 5 bases from V and 0 bases from J, with 2 bases in between. The length of the CDR3 is 13 residues. The CDR3 protein is CASSVSGANVLTF. CDR3 coding DNA: TGTGCCAGTAGTGTCTCTGGGGCCAACGTCCTGACTTTC.

This chain uses TRBV27 with TRBJ2-7, with 7 positions matching TRBD1. Germline CDR1 is MNHEY and CDR2 is SMNVEV (reference sequence). CDR3 size: 17 residues. Trimming took 3 bases from V and 3 from J; bases not matched to a gene: 14. CDR3 in amino acids: CASSLGGTESFVYEQYF. CDR3 in DNA: TGTGCCAGCAGTTTGGGTGGGACAGAGTCTTTTGTCTACGAGCAGTACTTC.

This chain links TRBV11-2 with TRBJ2-1; D is unclear. This CDR3 spans 12 amino acids. Trimming took 2 bases from V and 3 from J, leaving 2 bases between them. From germline, CDR1 is SGHAT and CDR2 FQNNGV. CDR3 sequence reads: CASSLNYNEQFF. The CDR3 nucleotides are TGTGCCAGCAGCTTAAACTACAATGAGCAGTTCTTC.